The T cell receptor (beta chain) described here comes from a study of OX40 agonist ivuxolimab in advanced cancers. Overall study: Three patients, one with hepatocellular carcinoma and two with cutaneous melanoma, responded partially.

Generated by immunoSEQ multiplex PCR, the TCRdb table keeps only in-frame clones and is missing some. In the table there are roughly 120,000 clones, around 87% of which are singletons. The ends were cut back, 8 bases at V and 0 bases at J, with 10 bases in the middle. This CDR3 has 13 amino acids. Germline-derived CDR1 and CDR2 are MNHEY and SVGAGI. The clonotype was recovered from an adult with an advanced solid tumor such as melanoma, head and neck, liver or kidney cancer. Source: CD4+ or CD8+ T cells sorted from blood, taken in a trial of the OX40 agonist ivuxolimab. V gene TRBV6-5 combines with J gene TRBJ1-2, with a tentative D call TRBD1 (5 bases). For the CDR3, the DNA is TGTGCCAGCCGCGGGACCGCTAACTATGGCTACACCTTC. Protein product: CASRGTANYGYTF.